This passage covers 16 T cell receptor beta chains from one sample sequenced in a study of shared clonotypes between healthy human individuals (dated by TCRdb to 2020 to 2022). The library was generated by the immunoSEQ multiplex PCR assay. In its TCRdb copy, this immuneACCESS table keeps in-frame sequences only and misses some clones. Where compared with another copy, unresolved V genes explain less than half of these, and the others have no known cause. Within this sample are about 1 million clones, with about 70% of them counted one time only. Approximately 1.5% of the sample rests with the top ten. Sequenced sample: memory CD4+ T cells sorted from blood. The cell subset or site label here, explained by the study, means: CD45RA-negative fraction. The receptor set was obtained from a man between 18 and 35 years old in good health.

The V call is TRBV7-9, the J call TRBJ2-3, with a weak D call TRBD2 (5 bases). This CDR3 spans 13 amino acids. Germline loops: CDR1 SEHNR, CDR2 FQNEAQ (reference sequence). Trimming removed 8 bases from V and 4 bases from J, with 13 bases in between. The CDR3 nucleotides read TGTGCCAGCGGGAACTGGAGGTCAGATACGCAGTATTTT. The encoded protein is CASGNWRSDTQYF.

This chain joins TRBV6-5 and TRBJ2-1; 7 nucleotides align to TRBD2. In germline, CDR1 is MNHEY, CDR2 SVGAGI. This CDR3 is 14 amino acids long. V lost 8 bases, J lost 8 bases, and 12 bases stayed unmatched. This chain's CDR3 is CASGGRPHTDEQFF. CDR3 nucleotides: TGTGCCAGCGGCGGGAGACCCCACACGGATGAGCAGTTCTTC.

CDR3 bases: TGTGCCAGCAGCCTGGGGGGCTCCTATAATTCACCCCTCCACTTT. Amino acid sequence: CASSLGGSYNSPLHF. This rearrangement joins TRBV14 to TRBJ1-6; D possibly corresponds to TRBD1 (5 bases). Germline CDR1 SGHDN, CDR2 FVKESK. This CDR3 region has 15 residues. Trimming shortened V by 4 bases and J by 0 bases, and 7 bases separated the two germline ends.

V is TRBV5-1 and J is TRBJ2-5; weak D call: TRBD2 (5 bases). The germline V gene encodes CDR1 SGHRS and CDR2 YFSETQ. Trimming took off 2 bases at V and 3 bases at J, with 14 bases between the two ends. There are 15 residues in the CDR3. This CDR3 reads CASSFYGGGKETQYF. DNA for the CDR3: TGCGCCAGCAGCTTTTACGGCGGAGGTAAAGAGACCCAGTACTTC.

This clone showed up just once. This chain uses TRBV18 with TRBJ2-7; D is unresolved. V gave up 1 base and J gave up 2 bases, with 9 bases separating them. This CDR3 contains 14 residues. Germline CDR1 KGHSH, CDR2 LQKENI. CDR3 bases: TGTGCCAGCTCACCACGCCAGGTTGCCTACGAGCAGTACTTC. Protein sequence: CASSPRQVAYEQYF.

This sequence joins TRBV5-1 and TRBJ2-3; tentatively, D is TRBD1 or TRBD2 (5 bases each). The CDR3 sequence is 16 residues long. The germline V and J ends were trimmed by 3 bases and 0 bases, with 14 bases remaining between them. Germline V gene sequence: CDR1 SGHRS, CDR2 YFSETQ. CDR3 region: CASSSGRGDSTDTQYF. CDR3 coding DNA: TGCGCCAGCAGCTCGGGACGGGGAGATAGCACAGATACGCAGTATTTT.

This chain links TRBV11-3 with TRBJ2-1; D not certain. The ends were cut back, 5 bases at V and 5 bases at J, with 19 bases in the middle. This CDR3 is 16 amino acids long. Germline values: CDR1 SGHNT, CDR2 YENEEA. The CDR3 loop is CASSPRNTKQHNEQFF. The CDR3 coding sequence is TGTGCCAGCAGCCCGAGGAATACAAAACAGCACAATGAGCAGTTCTTC.

Written as DNA, the CDR3 is TGTGCCAGCAGTACGACTAACAATGAGCAGTTCTTC. Translation gives CASSTTNNEQFF. The J gene is TRBJ2-1, the V gene TRBV7-2; TRBD2 might be the D (5 bases). The ends were cut back, 6 bases at V and 5 bases at J, with 8 bases in the middle. From germline, CDR1 is SGHTA and CDR2 FQGNSA. CDR3 size: 12 residues.

A word on this clone: The same CDR3 also results from other DNA sequences found in this sample. As DNA, the CDR3 is TGCGCCAGCAGCTTGATGGGGGCGACCGGAAACACCATATATTTT. This sequence encodes CASSLMGATGNTIYF. The chain employs TRBV5-1 and TRBJ1-3, with a tentative D call TRBD1 (6 bases). CDR1 SGHRS and CDR2 YFSETQ come from the germline V gene. The V end lost 1 base, the J end lost 4 bases, and 12 bases lay between the germline ends. The CDR3 extends over 15 amino acids.

The chain joins TRBV6-1 to TRBJ2-5; D unclear. Germline CDR1 and CDR2: MNHNS and SASEGT. The V end lost 7 bases, the J end lost 3 bases, and 12 bases lay between the germline ends. The CDR3 is made up of 13 amino acids. DNA of the CDR3: TGTGCCAGCAACCGATCGATCAAAGAGACCCAGTACTTC. Its protein is CASNRSIKETQYF.

The gene calls are TRBV5-1 and TRBJ2-2; the D gene could be TRBD1 or TRBD2 (5 bases each). V gave up 0 bases and J gave up 1 base, with 10 bases separating them. Germline V CDR1 and CDR2: SGHRS, YFSETQ. The CDR3 sequence is 16 residues long. The CDR3 protein is CASSLEGRMNTGELFF. The CDR3 DNA is TGCGCCAGCAGCTTGGAGGGACGGATGAACACCGGGGAGCTGTTTTTT.

The chain combines TRBV7-2 with TRBJ1-1, with D perhaps matching TRBD1 (5 bases). The CDR3 contains 15 residues. Between the trimmed V and J ends, which lost 7 bases and 1 base, there was a span of 16 bases. Germline V gene lookup returns CDR1 SGHTA and CDR2 FQGNSA. The CDR3 spells CASTPSGGANTEAFF. CDR3 DNA: TGTGCCAGCACCCCATCTGGCGGGGCGAACACTGAAGCTTTCTTT.

In its sample, this clone was seen a few times. The rearrangement uses TRBV12-5 and TRBJ2-3, with D tentatively TRBD2 (6 bases). The V gene lost 5 bases and the J gene lost 6 bases, with 9 bases spanning the gap. The CDR3 totals 12 residues. The germline V gene has CDR1 LGHNT and CDR2 FRNRAP. CDR3 loop: CASGPGGDTQYF. The CDR3 coding sequence is TGTGCTAGTGGTCCCGGAGGGGATACGCAGTATTTT.

The J gene is TRBJ1-4, the V gene TRBV30; D is undetermined. Germline V gives CDR1 GTSNPN, CDR2 SVGIG (reference sequence). V was clipped by 4 bases and J by 4 bases, with 13 bases between them. There are 14 residues in the CDR3. The CDR3 reads CAWTRRRVNEKLFF. The CDR3 nucleotides are TGTGCCTGGACCCGCCGGAGGGTTAATGAAAAACTGTTTTTT.

The rearrangement uses TRBV7-9 and TRBJ1-3, with 8 bases fitting TRBD1. The germline V gene has CDR1 SEHNR and CDR2 FQNEAQ (reference sequence). The CDR3 length is 18 residues. The ends lost 5 bases at V and 0 bases at J; junction bases unmatched: 12. The CDR3 region has the DNA TGTGCCAGCAGCACTAGGACAGGGATGGAGCACTCTGGAAACACCATATATTTT. Translated: CASSTRTGMEHSGNTIYF.

This chain connects TRBV5-1 to TRBJ2-3; 9 nucleotides match TRBD2. CDR3 length equals 16 residues. With 4 bases clipped from V and 2 bases from J, the junction kept 8 bases outside the gene matches. Germline V CDR1 and CDR2: SGHRS, YFSETQ. CDR3: CASSTGLAGNTDTQYF. DNA of the CDR3: TGCGCCAGCAGCACGGGACTAGCTGGAAACACAGATACGCAGTATTTT.